This TCR beta chain was sequenced during a study of shared clonotypes between healthy human individuals. Sequencing was performed with immunoSEQ multiplex PCR; in TCRdb, only in-frame clones are kept and a portion is missing. The sample has roughly 2.2 million clones; about 92% are singletons. As to this clone: Other DNA sequences in the sample encode the same CDR3.

The sequencing sample was made of naive CD4+ T cells from PBMCs. Subset reported: CD45RA+ positively selected. This receptor was identified in a man younger than 35 in good health. Some clones in this sample may be carry-over from other donors' samples.

CDR3 nucleotide sequence: TGTGCCAGCAGTTTAGGAGGGCCCTACGAGCAGTACTTC. This codes for CASSLGGPYEQYF. The chain has TRBV28 and TRBJ2-7, with D maybe TRBD2 (6 bases). CDR1 and CDR2 (germline): MDHEN, SYDVKM. Trimming cost V 2 bases and J 2 bases, with 7 bases left between them. The CDR3 has 13 residues. Complete variable domain (other parts from reference TRBV28 and TRBJ2-7): DVKVTQSSRYLVKRTGEKVFLECVQDMDHENMFWYRQDPGLGLRLIYFSYDVKMKEKGDIPEGYSVSREKKERFSLILESASTNQTSMYLCASSLGGPYEQYFGPGTRLTVT.